There are many counts of the clone carrying this T cell receptor (beta chain). Antigen: not known. The germline CDR1 and CDR2 sequences are SGHTA and FQGNSA. V lost 4 bases and J lost 5, with 12 bases in between. This CDR3 is built from 14 residues. The source of the sample is a study of T cells after yellow fever vaccination. Findings and limits, study-wide: Weaker overall was a secondary response that nonetheless peaked faster, on day 5 versus 15. Contamination by abundant bulk-population clonotypes could be present in FACS-sorted repertoires.

In TCRdb, the 5' RACE reads were re-called with MiXCR into one record per CDR3 protein. The profile shows hundreds of thousands of distinct CDR3 sequences, approximately 13% of them singletons. The sequence was collected from a man aged 30 to 39 who received the YFV17D yellow fever vaccine. Sequenced material: PBMCs, taken on the day of the yellow fever booster vaccination. The gene calls are TRBV7-2 and TRBJ1-5; TRBD1 is a possible D gene (5 bases). DNA for the CDR3: TGTGCCAGCAGCTCGCTCGGGGGGTATCAGCCCCAGCATTTT. This encodes CASSSLGGYQPQHF.